Following are 15 T cell receptor beta chains from one sample sequenced in a study of blood T cell repertoires in COVID-19. The assay was immunoSEQ multiplex PCR, and TCRdb's table has in-frame clones only and misses some. The sample contains 150,000 to 200,000 clones, 90% of which appear only once. The material sequenced was peripheral blood. The receptors shown here come from a man aged 45-65 years with acute or convalescent COVID-19.

The chain links TRBV7-2 to TRBJ2-5; 9 nucleotides line up with TRBD2. Germline lookup yields CDR1 SGHTA and CDR2 FQGNSA. V lost 3 bases and J lost 3; bases outside the gene matches: 5. The CDR3 contains 15 residues. The CDR3 DNA reads as TGTGCCAGCAGCTTCTTCCCTAGCGGGAAAGAGACCCAGTACTTC. It translates to CASSFFPSGKETQYF.

This clone was seen a few times. V usage is TRBV5-1 and J usage is TRBJ1-1; D is unresolved. The CDR3 is 15 amino acids. The germline gives CDR1 SGHRS, CDR2 YFSETQ. Trimming removed 1 base from V and 3 bases from J, with 13 bases in between. CDR3 residues: CASSLFGTVDTEAFF. CDR3 DNA sequence: TGCGCCAGCAGCTTGTTCGGTACGGTGGACACTGAAGCTTTCTTT.

The genes are TRBV30 and TRBJ2-2; 9 bases are shared with TRBD2. There are 15 residues in the CDR3. Germline assignment: CDR1 GTSNPN and CDR2 SVGIG (reference sequence). The V segment lost 6 bases and the J segment 7 bases; nucleotides outside the gene matches: 12. CDR3 nucleotides: TGTGCCTGCAATAGCGGGAGACGGCTTGACGGGGAGCTGTTTTTT. Translation: CACNSGRRLDGELFF.

The chain is built from TRBV11-2 and TRBJ2-4; 7 nucleotides agree with TRBD1. Germline CDR1 is SGHAT and CDR2 is FQNNGV. The J segment lost 5 bases and the V segment lost 1 base, leaving 11 bases of the junction unmatched. The CDR3 consists of 17 residues. CDR3 region: CASSLGTGANPENIQYF. The CDR3, as DNA: TGTGCCAGCAGCTTAGGTACAGGGGCTAATCCAGAAAACATTCAGTACTTC. Based on the CDR3 plus reference TRBV11-2 and TRBJ2-4, the full variable domain is EAGVAQSPRYKIIEKRQSVAFWCNPISGHATLYWYQQILGQGPKLLIQFQNNGVVDDSQLPKDRFSAERLKGVDSTLKIQPAKLEDSAVYLCASSLGTGANPENIQYFGAGTRLSVL.

This chain joins TRBV6-5 and TRBJ2-3; D gene uncertain. V was pared by 6 bases and J by 5 bases, with 9 bases between. The CDR3 runs to 12 residues. Per the germline V gene, CDR1 is MNHEY and CDR2 is SVGAGI. The CDR3 DNA follows: TGTGCCAGCAGGGGTTCAGGAGATACGCAGTATTTT. The encoded protein is CASRGSGDTQYF.

The V call is TRBV7-2, the J call TRBJ1-1; TRBD1 matches 7 bases. The CDR3 is made up of 13 amino acids. With V trimmed by 5 bases and J by 1 base, 1 base remained unmatched. Germline V lookup: CDR1 SGHTA, CDR2 FQGNSA. The CDR3 DNA follows: TGTGCCAGCAGCACAGGGGAGAACACTGAAGCTTTCTTT. It encodes CASSTGENTEAFF.

The CDR3 DNA sequence: TGTGCCAGCAGCTTGGGAGGCAGGGCTGCAGAGGGCTACACCTTC. This encodes CASSLGGRAAEGYTF. The gene calls are TRBV5-8 and TRBJ1-2; D possibly corresponds to TRBD1 (5 bases). Germline lookup yields CDR1 SGHTS and CDR2 YDEGEE. This CDR3 comprises 15 residues. V was shortened by 0 bases and J by 8 bases, with 17 bases between the two germline ends. The whole variable domain, filled in from reference TRBV5-8 and TRBJ1-2, reads EAGVTQSPTHLIKTRGQQATLRCSPISGHTSVYWYQQALGLGLQFLLWYDEGEERNRGNFPPRFSGRQFPNYSSELNVNALELEDSALYLCASSLGGRAAEGYTFGSGTRLTVV.

The chain couples TRBV9 to TRBJ2-3; TRBD2 matches 9 bases. V shed 2 bases and J 6 bases; nucleotides not matched to a gene: 7. This CDR3 spans 15 amino acids. CDR1 SGDLS and CDR2 YYNGEE come from the germline V gene. The CDR3 DNA reads TGTGCCAGCAGCGTGGCGGGAGGGCCGATCGATACGCAGTATTTT. Amino acids: CASSVAGGPIDTQYF.

As concerns this clone: Different DNA sequences within this sample yield the same CDR3. The CDR3 reads CASSYGQGVTEAFF. The CDR3 DNA reads TGTGCCAGCAGTTACGGCCAGGGGGTTACTGAAGCTTTCTTT. The V call is TRBV6-5, the J call TRBJ1-1; TRBD1 aligns across 7 bases. In germline, CDR1 is MNHEY, CDR2 SVGAGI. The V gene end was trimmed by 2 bases and the J gene end by 5 bases; junction bases not matched to a gene: 5. The CDR3 totals 14 residues.

This chain uses TRBV7-2 with TRBJ2-1, with D tentatively TRBD2 (5 bases). Looked up from germline, CDR1 is SGHTA and CDR2 is FQGNSA. V was trimmed by 5 bases and J by 5 bases, leaving 13 bases between them. The CDR3 is made up of 14 amino acids. CDR3 region: CASSAPIGDNEQFF. The CDR3 DNA reads as TGTGCCAGCAGCGCCCCGATCGGGGACAATGAGCAGTTCTTC.

The V gene is TRBV7-2, the J gene TRBJ2-3; 9 bases match TRBD2. This CDR3 is built from 16 residues. V lost 1 base, J lost 1 base, and 3 bases stayed unmatched. Germline loops: CDR1 SGHTA, CDR2 FQGNSA. CDR3 DNA: TGTGCCAGCAGCTTAGAGTTAGCGGGGGGCACAGATACGCAGTATTTT. Encoded protein: CASSLELAGGTDTQYF.

The rearrangement links TRBV21-1 to TRBJ1-2; TRBD1, the D gene given by the table, was not confirmed from the DNA. TRBV21-1 is flagged as a pseudogene. This CDR3 contains 16 residues. The CDR3 loop is CASSKHDREANYGYTF. In nucleotides, the CDR3 is TGTGCCAGCAGCAAACACGACAGGGAGGCTAACTATGGCTACACCTTC.

This rearrangement joins TRBV7-9 to TRBJ2-3; possibly TRBD2 for D (6 bases). Trimming cost V 6 bases and J 4 bases, with 17 bases left between them. Germline V gene data show CDR1 as SEHNR and CDR2 as FQNEAQ (reference sequence). The CDR3 sequence is 15 residues long. Here the CDR3 reads CASRGRLGGPDTQYF. In DNA, the CDR3 is TGTGCCAGCAGGGGACGACTAGGTGGCCCAGATACGCAGTATTTT.

This clone was counted once. The chain couples TRBV6-6 to TRBJ1-5, with 7 bases that match TRBD1. CDR1 and CDR2 from the germline V gene are MNHNY and SVGAGI (reference sequence). With V trimmed by 8 bases and J by 3 bases, 10 bases remained unmatched. The CDR3 runs to 15 residues. The CDR3 sequence is CASHPKQGPNQPQHF. The CDR3, as DNA: TGTGCCAGCCACCCAAAACAGGGGCCCAATCAGCCCCAGCATTTT.

The V and J genes are TRBV27 and TRBJ2-2; 7 bases match TRBD2. In germline, CDR1 is MNHEY, CDR2 SMNVEV (reference sequence). The V and J ends lost 5 bases and 8 bases, in that order; junction bases with no gene match: 8. The length of the CDR3 is 14 residues. CDR3 protein: CASSTGLVNGELFF. The DNA of the CDR3 is TGTGCCAGCAGTACCGGACTAGTTAATGGGGAGCTGTTTTTT.